What follows describes a single T cell receptor beta chain. V dropped 0 bases and J dropped 0 bases, with 8 bases sitting between them. Per germline, CDR1 SGDLS and CDR2 YYNGEE. This CDR3 spans 15 amino acids. This record comes from a study of patients and donors after allogeneic stem cell transplantation. In TCRdb, the RT-PCR reads were re-called with MiXCR into one record per CDR3 protein. The sample gives about 200,000 distinct CDR3 sequences, 41% of which show up once; 33% is in the top ten. This TCR was recovered from a human donor who was either an allogeneic HSCT recipient or a stem cell or donor lymphocyte infusion donor (not recorded which). It is not recorded whose cells these are; they may come from a transplant donor. Sample: blood, either unsorted or a sorted T cell fraction (not recorded which). V and J are TRBV9 and TRBJ2-3; the D gene is possibly TRBD2 (6 bases). The DNA for the CDR3 is TGTGCCAGCAGCGTAGGGAGCGGGAGCACAGATACGCAGTATTTT. Residues: CASSVGSGSTDTQYF.